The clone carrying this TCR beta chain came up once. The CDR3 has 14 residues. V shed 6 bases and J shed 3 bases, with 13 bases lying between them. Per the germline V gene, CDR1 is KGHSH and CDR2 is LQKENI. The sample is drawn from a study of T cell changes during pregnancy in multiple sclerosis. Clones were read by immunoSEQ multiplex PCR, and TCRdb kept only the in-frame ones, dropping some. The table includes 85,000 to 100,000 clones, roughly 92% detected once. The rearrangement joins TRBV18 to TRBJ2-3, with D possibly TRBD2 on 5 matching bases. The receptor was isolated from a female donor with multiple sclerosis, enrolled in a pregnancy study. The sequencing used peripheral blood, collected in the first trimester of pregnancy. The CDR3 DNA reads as TGTGCCAGCTCGGGAGTTTCTGAAACAGATACGCAGTATTTT. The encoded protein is CASSGVSETDTQYF.